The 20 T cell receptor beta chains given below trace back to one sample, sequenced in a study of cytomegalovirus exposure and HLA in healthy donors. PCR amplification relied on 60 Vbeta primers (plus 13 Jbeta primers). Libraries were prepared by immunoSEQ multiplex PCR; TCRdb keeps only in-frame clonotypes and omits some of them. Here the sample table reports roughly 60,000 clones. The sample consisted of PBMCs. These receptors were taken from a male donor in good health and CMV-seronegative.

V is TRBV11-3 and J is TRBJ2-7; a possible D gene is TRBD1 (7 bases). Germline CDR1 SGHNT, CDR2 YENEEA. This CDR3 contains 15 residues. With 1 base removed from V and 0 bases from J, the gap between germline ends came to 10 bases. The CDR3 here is CASSLGGDSSYEQYF. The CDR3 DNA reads TGTGCCAGCAGCTTAGGCGGGGACAGCTCCTACGAGCAGTACTTC.

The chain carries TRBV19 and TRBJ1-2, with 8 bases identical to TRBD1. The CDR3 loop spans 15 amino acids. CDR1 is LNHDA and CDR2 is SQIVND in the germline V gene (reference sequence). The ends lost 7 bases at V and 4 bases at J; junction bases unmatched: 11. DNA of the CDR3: TGTGCCAGTACCTTCGGACAGGGAGAGTTCTATGGCTACACCTTC. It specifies CASTFGQGEFYGYTF.

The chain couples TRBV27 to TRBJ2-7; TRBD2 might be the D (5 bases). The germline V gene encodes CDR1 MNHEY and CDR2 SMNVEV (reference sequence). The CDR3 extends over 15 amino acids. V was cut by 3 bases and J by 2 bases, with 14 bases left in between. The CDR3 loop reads CASSFNGVGAYEQYF. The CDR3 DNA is TGTGCCAGCAGTTTTAACGGGGTTGGCGCCTACGAGCAGTACTTC.

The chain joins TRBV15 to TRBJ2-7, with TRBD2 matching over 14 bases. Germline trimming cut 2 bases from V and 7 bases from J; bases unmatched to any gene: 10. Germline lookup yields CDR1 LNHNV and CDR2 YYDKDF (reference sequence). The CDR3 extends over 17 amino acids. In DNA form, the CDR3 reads TGTGCCACCAGCAGAAGACTCGGACTAGCGGGAGGTTCGGAGCAGTACTTC. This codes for CATSRRLGLAGGSEQYF. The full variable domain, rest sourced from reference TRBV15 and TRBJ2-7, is DAMVIQNPRYQVTQFGKPVTLSCSQTLNHNVMYWYQQKSSQAPKLLFHYYDKDFNNEADTPDNFQSRRPNTSFCFLDIRSPGLGDTAMYLCATSRRLGLAGGSEQYFGPGTRLTVT.

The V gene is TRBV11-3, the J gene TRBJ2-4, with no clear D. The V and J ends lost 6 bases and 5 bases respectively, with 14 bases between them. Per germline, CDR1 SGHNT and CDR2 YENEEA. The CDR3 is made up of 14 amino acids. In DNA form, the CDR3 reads TGTGCCAGCAGTCGAAATGCGAATGAAAACATTCAGTACTTC. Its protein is CASSRNANENIQYF.

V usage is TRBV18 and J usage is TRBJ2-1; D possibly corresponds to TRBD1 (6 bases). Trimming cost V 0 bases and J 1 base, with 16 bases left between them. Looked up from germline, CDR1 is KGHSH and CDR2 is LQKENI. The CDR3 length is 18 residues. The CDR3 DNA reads TGTGCCAGCTCACCACCGGTCACAGGGTGGCATTCCTACAATGAGCAGTTCTTC. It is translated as CASSPPVTGWHSYNEQFF.

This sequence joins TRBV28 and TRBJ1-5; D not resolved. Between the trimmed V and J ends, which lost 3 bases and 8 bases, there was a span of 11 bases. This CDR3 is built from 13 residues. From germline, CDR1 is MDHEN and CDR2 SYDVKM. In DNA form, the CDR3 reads TGTGCCAGCAGTTTGGAGGGCGGGAAGCCCCAGCATTTT. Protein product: CASSLEGGKPQHF.

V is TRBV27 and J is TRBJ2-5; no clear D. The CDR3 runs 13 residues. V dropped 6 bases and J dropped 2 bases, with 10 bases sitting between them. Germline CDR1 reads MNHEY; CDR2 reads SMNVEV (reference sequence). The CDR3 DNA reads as TGTGCCAGCAGATTAGGCCAACAAGAGACCCAGTACTTC. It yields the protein CASRLGQQETQYF.

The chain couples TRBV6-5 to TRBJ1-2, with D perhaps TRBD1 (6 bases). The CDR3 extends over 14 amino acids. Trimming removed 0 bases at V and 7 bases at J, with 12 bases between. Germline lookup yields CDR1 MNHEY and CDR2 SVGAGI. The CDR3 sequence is CASSYSQGRGGYTF. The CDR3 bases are TGTGCCAGCAGTTACTCCCAGGGGAGGGGTGGCTACACCTTC.

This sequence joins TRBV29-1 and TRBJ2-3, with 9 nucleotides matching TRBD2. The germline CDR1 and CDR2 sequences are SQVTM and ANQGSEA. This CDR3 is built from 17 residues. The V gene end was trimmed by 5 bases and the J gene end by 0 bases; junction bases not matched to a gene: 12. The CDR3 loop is CSVPIRSSGVSTDTQYF. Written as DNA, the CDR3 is TGCAGCGTTCCGATTAGGTCTAGCGGGGTTAGCACAGATACGCAGTATTTT.

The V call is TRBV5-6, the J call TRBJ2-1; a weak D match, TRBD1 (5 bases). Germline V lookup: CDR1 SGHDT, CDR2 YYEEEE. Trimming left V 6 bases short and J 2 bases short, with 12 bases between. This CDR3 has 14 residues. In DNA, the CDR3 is TGTGCCAGCACCCGTCAGGGTGCCTACAATGAGCAGTTCTTC. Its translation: CASTRQGAYNEQFF.

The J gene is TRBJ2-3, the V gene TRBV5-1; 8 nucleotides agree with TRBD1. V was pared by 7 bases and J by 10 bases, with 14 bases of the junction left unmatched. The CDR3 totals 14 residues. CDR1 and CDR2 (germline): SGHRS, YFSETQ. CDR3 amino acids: CASSQQGGQVAQYF. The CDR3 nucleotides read TGCGCCAGCTCCCAACAGGGGGGACAAGTCGCGCAGTATTTT. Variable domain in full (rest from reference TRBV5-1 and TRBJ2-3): KAGVTQTPRYLIKTRGQQVTLSCSPISGHRSVSWYQQTPGQGLQFLFEYFSETQRNKGNFPGRFSGRQFSNSRSEMNVSTLELGDSALYLCASSQQGGQVAQYFGPGTRLTVL.

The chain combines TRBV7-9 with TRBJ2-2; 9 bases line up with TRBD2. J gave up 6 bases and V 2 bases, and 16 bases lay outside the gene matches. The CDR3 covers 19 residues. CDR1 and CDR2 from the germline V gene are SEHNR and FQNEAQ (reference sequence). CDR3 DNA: TGTGCCAGCAGCTTAACCCCCCCAAGGGGCGGGAGGGCCGCCGGGGAGCTGTTTTTT. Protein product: CASSLTPPRGGRAAGELFF.

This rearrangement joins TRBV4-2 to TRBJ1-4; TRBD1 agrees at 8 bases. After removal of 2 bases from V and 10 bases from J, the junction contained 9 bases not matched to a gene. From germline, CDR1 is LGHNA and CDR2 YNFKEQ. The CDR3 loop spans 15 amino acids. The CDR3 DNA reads TGTGCCAGCAGCCAAAGTCGCAGGGGGCTGGTAAAACTGTTTTTT. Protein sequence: CASSQSRRGLVKLFF.

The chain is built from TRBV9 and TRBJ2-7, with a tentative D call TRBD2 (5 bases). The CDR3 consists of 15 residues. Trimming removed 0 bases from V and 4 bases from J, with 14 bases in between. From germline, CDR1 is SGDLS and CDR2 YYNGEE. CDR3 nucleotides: TGTGCCAGCAGCGTAGACGGGAAAGGGTCTTACGAGCAGTACTTC. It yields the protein CASSVDGKGSYEQYF.

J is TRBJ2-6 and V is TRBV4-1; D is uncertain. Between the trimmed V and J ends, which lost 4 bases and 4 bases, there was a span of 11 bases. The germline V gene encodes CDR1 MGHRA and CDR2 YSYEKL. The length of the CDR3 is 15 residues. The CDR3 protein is CASSPSALGANVLTF. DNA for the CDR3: TGCGCCAGCAGCCCGAGCGCATTAGGGGCCAACGTCCTGACTTTC.

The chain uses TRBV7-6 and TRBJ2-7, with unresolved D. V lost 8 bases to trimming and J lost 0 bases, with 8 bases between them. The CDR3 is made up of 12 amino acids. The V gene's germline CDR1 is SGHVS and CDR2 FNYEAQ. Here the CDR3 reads CASGRSSYEQYF. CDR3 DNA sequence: TGTGCCAGCGGGCGAAGCTCCTACGAGCAGTACTTC. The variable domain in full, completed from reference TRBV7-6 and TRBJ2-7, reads GAGVSQSPRYKVTKRGQDVALRCDPISGHVSLYWYRQALGQGPEFLTYFNYEAQQDKSGLPNDRFSAERPEGSISTLTIQRTEQRDSAMYRCASGRSSYEQYFGPGTRLTVT.

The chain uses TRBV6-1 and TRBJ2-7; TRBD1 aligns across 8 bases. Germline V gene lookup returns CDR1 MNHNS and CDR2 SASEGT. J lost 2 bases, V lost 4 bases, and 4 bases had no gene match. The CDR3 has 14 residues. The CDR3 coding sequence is TGTGCCAGCAGTGGGACAGGGAGCGCCTACGAGCAGTACTTC. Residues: CASSGTGSAYEQYF.

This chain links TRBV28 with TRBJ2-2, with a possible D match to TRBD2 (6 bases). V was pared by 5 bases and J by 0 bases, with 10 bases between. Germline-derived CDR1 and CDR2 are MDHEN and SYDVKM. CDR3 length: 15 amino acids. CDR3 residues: CASSAGSANTGELFF. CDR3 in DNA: TGTGCCAGCAGTGCGGGATCAGCGAACACCGGGGAGCTGTTTTTT.

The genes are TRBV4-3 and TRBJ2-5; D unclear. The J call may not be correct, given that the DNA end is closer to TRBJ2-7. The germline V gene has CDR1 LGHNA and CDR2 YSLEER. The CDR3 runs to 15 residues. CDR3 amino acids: CASSQGLGSWYEQYF. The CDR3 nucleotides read TGCGCCAGCAGCCAAGGACTGGGTAGCTGGTACGAGCAGTACTTC.